The 20 T cell receptor beta chains presented below share a single source sample, sequenced in a study of identifying expanded T cells in peripheral blood. Assay: immunoSEQ multiplex PCR; the TCRdb copy retains only in-frame clones and omits some. The sample consists of 60,000 to 70,000 clones, about 85% of them appearing once. Material for sequencing was blood. These receptors all come from a person aged 18 to 70 in good health.

This clone came up a few times. J is TRBJ1-6 and V is TRBV25-1; 9 positions match TRBD1. Losses at the gene ends were 1 base for V and 7 bases for J; bases not matched to a gene: 2. Looked up from germline, CDR1 is MGHDK and CDR2 is SYGVNS. The length of the CDR3 is 15 residues. CDR3 sequence: CASSESGQGNSPLHF. The CDR3 DNA is TGTGCCAGCAGTGAATCGGGACAGGGAAATTCACCCCTCCACTTT.

The V and J genes are TRBV14 and TRBJ2-3, with unresolved D. Deletions cut 2 bases from V and 2 bases from J, with 11 bases between. Germline V gene lookup returns CDR1 SGHDN and CDR2 FVKESK. This CDR3 comprises 15 residues. The CDR3 reads CASSQFAAYTDTQYF. The CDR3 DNA reads TGTGCCAGCAGCCAATTTGCCGCCTACACAGATACGCAGTATTTT.

The chain uses TRBV29-1 and TRBJ2-3; the D call may be TRBD1 or TRBD2 (5 bases each). Germline loops: CDR1 SQVTM, CDR2 ANQGSEA. This CDR3 is built from 12 residues. As DNA, the CDR3 is TGCACCGCCGGGACCCCTCTGGATACGCAGTATTTT. Amino acids: CTAGTPLDTQYF.

This clone was observed once. This rearrangement joins TRBV6-5 to TRBJ2-2, with D unclear. Germline CDR1 and CDR2: MNHEY and SVGAGI. The length of the CDR3 is 14 residues. V dropped 8 bases and J dropped 2 bases, with 12 bases sitting between them. The CDR3 loop reads CASARASNTGELFF. As DNA, the CDR3 is TGTGCCAGCGCCCGAGCTTCCAACACCGGGGAGCTGTTTTTT.

V gene TRBV5-1 combines with J gene TRBJ1-1; unclear D gene. This CDR3 comprises 14 residues. V was clipped by 7 bases and J by 1 base, with 14 bases between them. CDR1 and CDR2 (germline): SGHRS, YFSETQ. CDR3 region: CASPDGKKNTEAFF. CDR3 DNA: TGCGCCAGCCCGGACGGGAAGAAGAACACTGAAGCTTTCTTT.

J is TRBJ2-5 and V is TRBV5-4; D tentatively fits TRBD1 or TRBD2 (6 bases each). The CDR3 is made up of 14 amino acids. V was trimmed by 7 bases and J by 1 base, leaving 14 bases between them. Germline loops: CDR1 SGHNT, CDR2 YYREEE (reference sequence). The CDR3 here is CASATGAVQETQYF. CDR3 bases: TGTGCCAGCGCAACGGGGGCAGTCCAAGAGACCCAGTACTTC.

The chain links TRBV5-4 to TRBJ2-1; tentatively, D is TRBD2 (6 bases). The V and J ends lost 0 bases and 5 bases respectively, with 12 bases between them. The CDR3 runs to 15 residues. Germline lookup yields CDR1 SGHNT and CDR2 YYREEE (reference sequence). This chain's CDR3 is CASSLVGGPHNEQFF. In nucleotides, the CDR3 is TGTGCCAGCAGCTTGGTGGGGGGACCCCACAATGAGCAGTTCTTC.

The rearrangement joins TRBV18 to TRBJ2-1; D not resolved. V lost 4 bases and J lost 6, with 10 bases in between. This CDR3 comprises 13 residues. Germline CDR1 is KGHSH and CDR2 is LQKENI. CDR3 DNA sequence: TGTGCCAGCTCACAGGTAGCAGGCAATGAGCAGTTCTTC. Its translation: CASSQVAGNEQFF.

The rearrangement uses TRBV4-2 and TRBJ2-1; TRBD1 matches at 8 bases. Germline V gene lookup returns CDR1 LGHNA and CDR2 YNFKEQ. V was pared by 0 bases and J by 6 bases, with 4 bases of the junction left unmatched. The CDR3 covers 15 residues. The CDR3 nucleotides read TGTGCCAGCAGCCAAGAGTTGGACAGGGCCAATGAGCAGTTCTTC. Translating gives CASSQELDRANEQFF.

This clone was observed a handful of times. The chain uses TRBV5-8 and TRBJ2-4; D may correspond to TRBD1 or TRBD2 (6 bases each). The CDR3 consists of 15 residues. The V gene's germline CDR1 is SGHTS and CDR2 YDEGEE. V gave up 7 bases and J gave up 2 bases, with 16 bases separating them. The CDR3 here is CASYERGGTKNIQYF. The CDR3 DNA sequence: TGTGCCAGCTATGAAAGAGGGGGGACCAAAAACATTCAGTACTTC.

The chain is built from TRBV9 and TRBJ1-1; TRBD1 aligns across 10 bases. The length of the CDR3 is 15 residues. CDR1 and CDR2 from the germline V gene are SGDLS and YYNGEE. After removal of 4 bases from V and 5 bases from J, the junction contained 8 bases not matched to a gene. CDR3 amino acids: CASSPRDRGGTEAFF. For the CDR3, the DNA is TGTGCCAGCAGCCCGAGGGACAGGGGAGGGACTGAAGCTTTCTTT.

The V and J genes are TRBV7-6 and TRBJ2-1; D is uncertain. Germline CDR1 reads SGHVS; CDR2 reads FNYEAQ. The CDR3 runs to 12 residues. The V and J ends lost 5 bases and 6 bases respectively, with 8 bases between them. CDR3: CASSNQFNEQFF. In nucleotides, the CDR3 is TGTGCCAGCAGCAATCAGTTCAATGAGCAGTTCTTC.

This chain joins TRBV30 and TRBJ1-1; D may be TRBD1 (5 bases). Per germline, CDR1 GTSNPN and CDR2 SVGIG (reference sequence). V lost 3 bases and J 5 bases, leaving 13 bases between the germline ends. The CDR3 has 13 residues. The CDR3 loop reads CAWRRDGVTEAFF. The CDR3 nucleotides are TGTGCCTGGAGAAGGGACGGGGTTACTGAAGCTTTCTTT.

The chain carries TRBV4-2 and TRBJ1-5; D remains unclear. The V end lost 1 base, the J end lost 7 bases, and 17 bases lay between the germline ends. The CDR3 covers 16 residues. Germline V CDR1 and CDR2: LGHNA, YNFKEQ. The CDR3 bases are TGTGCCAGCAGCCAAGTTTGGGCAGAACTCCGGCAGCCCCAGCATTTT. Translation: CASSQVWAELRQPQHF.

The chain couples TRBV5-1 to TRBJ1-2; perhaps TRBD1 as D (5 bases). The CDR3 is made up of 14 amino acids. From germline, CDR1 is SGHRS and CDR2 YFSETQ. V was pared by 5 bases and J by 8 bases, with 19 bases between. In DNA, the CDR3 is TGCGCCAGCAGTAAAGGGACGGCCATCGGAGGCTACACCTTC. Its protein is CASSKGTAIGGYTF.

V and J are TRBV29-1 and TRBJ2-2, with 11 bases matching TRBD2. The trim removed 0 bases at V and 8 bases at J, leaving 8 bases unmatched. The CDR3 has 16 residues. Looked up from germline, CDR1 is SQVTM and CDR2 is ANQGSEA. CDR3 region: CSVEDPTSGSWGELFF. For the CDR3, the DNA is TGCAGCGTTGAAGATCCTACTAGCGGGAGTTGGGGGGAGCTGTTTTTT.

V and J are TRBV30 and TRBJ1-4; 7 bases map to TRBD1. The germline gives CDR1 GTSNPN, CDR2 SVGIG (reference sequence). The CDR3 length is 16 residues. Germline trimming cut 4 bases from V and 2 bases from J; bases unmatched to any gene: 10. The CDR3 sequence is CAWIDTTGATNEKLFF. CDR3 coding DNA: TGTGCCTGGATAGATACAACAGGGGCGACTAATGAAAAACTGTTTTTT.

V usage is TRBV29-1 and J usage is TRBJ2-3; D is unclear. The CDR3 runs to 12 residues. V lost 7 bases, J lost 5 bases, and 13 bases lay in between. The germline V gene has CDR1 SQVTM and CDR2 ANQGSEA. As DNA, the CDR3 is TGCAGCGCCCCCGGAGCTCAAGATACGCAGTATTTT. Translating gives CSAPGAQDTQYF.

This chain connects TRBV14 to TRBJ2-1; 7 nucleotides match TRBD2. Losses at the gene ends were 4 bases for V and 6 bases for J; bases not matched to a gene: 9. The CDR3 has 15 residues. CDR1 and CDR2 (germline): SGHDN, FVKESK. The CDR3 DNA reads as TGTGCCAGCAGCCCCTTTGGGGGGAGGGGCAATGAGCAGTTCTTC. It specifies CASSPFGGRGNEQFF.

CDR3 residues: CASSRTGEAEAFF. The CDR3 DNA is TGTGCCAGCAGCCGGACAGGGGAGGCTGAAGCTTTCTTT. The genes are TRBV6-5 and TRBJ1-1; 9 nucleotides match TRBD1. The length of the CDR3 is 13 residues. Germline V CDR1 and CDR2: MNHEY, SVGAGI. V lost 6 bases and J lost 6; bases outside the gene matches: 5.